These 10 T cell receptor beta chains originate from one sample sequenced in a study of blood T cell repertoires in COVID-19. Some clones are missing from TCRdb's copy, which holds only in-frame ones; the method was immunoSEQ multiplex PCR. The sample consists of over 350,000 clones, roughly nine tenths of them appearing once. Source material: PBMCs or T cells enriched from blood (not recorded which). These receptors all stem from a woman aged 18-29 years with acute COVID-19.

The CDR3 loop reads CASSYSRGRSYGYTF. DNA for the CDR3: TGTGCCAGCAGTTACTCGCGGGGTAGGAGCTATGGCTACACCTTC. This chain uses TRBV6-5 with TRBJ1-2; D unclear. CDR1 is MNHEY and CDR2 is SVGAGI in the germline V gene. V lost 0 bases and J 4 bases, leaving 12 bases between the germline ends. The CDR3 is 15 residues long.

The CDR3 sequence is CASSPAGRSGNTIYF. The CDR3, as DNA: TGTGCCAGCTCACCAGCAGGCCGCTCTGGAAACACCATATATTTT. The chain couples TRBV18 to TRBJ1-3, with D uncertain. V was pared by 2 bases and J by 0 bases, with 8 bases between. The germline CDR1 and CDR2 sequences are KGHSH and LQKENI. The CDR3 is made up of 15 amino acids.

This clone was recorded only once. The rearrangement joins TRBV7-9 to TRBJ2-2; no clear D. Germline V lookup: CDR1 SEHNR, CDR2 FQNEAQ (reference sequence). CDR3 length: 16 residues. Between the trimmed V and J ends, which lost 4 bases and 5 bases, there was a span of 17 bases. CDR3 loop: CASSSTDPWSTGELFF. CDR3 DNA sequence: TGTGCCAGCAGCTCAACTGACCCCTGGAGTACCGGGGAGCTGTTTTTT.

V gene TRBV13 combines with J gene TRBJ2-7; 9 bases map to TRBD2. The length of the CDR3 is 15 residues. The J segment lost 2 bases and the V segment lost 3 bases, leaving 5 bases of the junction unmatched. Germline V gene sequence: CDR1 PRHDT, CDR2 FYEKMQ (reference sequence). DNA for the CDR3: TGTGCCAGCAGCTTCTCACTAGCGGGCACCTACGAGCAGTACTTC. This sequence encodes CASSFSLAGTYEQYF. The full variable domain, with the rest looked up from reference TRBV13 and TRBJ2-7, is AAGVIQSPRHLIKEKRETATLKCYPIPRHDTVYWYQQGPGQDPQFLISFYEKMQSDKGSIPDRFSAQQFSDYHSELNMSSLELGDSALYFCASSFSLAGTYEQYFGPGTRLTVT.

This clone has more than one count but fewer than ten. V gene TRBV10-3 combines with J gene TRBJ2-5; 10 bases line up with TRBD2. This CDR3 comprises 14 residues. Trimming took 5 bases from V and 5 from J; bases not matched to a gene: 5. CDR1 is ENHRY and CDR2 is SYGVKD in the germline V gene. The CDR3 region is CAISSGRDLETQYF. For the CDR3, the DNA is TGTGCCATCAGTAGCGGGAGGGATTTGGAGACCCAGTACTTC.

The V and J genes are TRBV18 and TRBJ1-2, with TRBD1 matching over 10 bases. The CDR3 spans 17 residues. Trimming removed 3 bases from V and 1 base from J; junction bases left unmatched: 8. CDR1 and CDR2 from the germline V gene are KGHSH and LQKENI. CDR3 residues: CASSPSTGTGVNYGYTF. CDR3 bases: TGTGCCAGCTCACCGAGTACCGGGACAGGGGTTAACTATGGCTACACCTTC.

The V gene is TRBV10-1, the J gene TRBJ2-2; tentatively, D is TRBD2 (5 bases). The CDR3 spans 14 residues. In germline, CDR1 is WNHNN, CDR2 SYGVQD (reference sequence). The V end lost 6 bases, the J end lost 0 bases, and 8 bases lay between the germline ends. The CDR3, as DNA: TGCGCCAGCAGCGACGGGACGAACACCGGGGAGCTGTTTTTT. Encoded protein: CASSDGTNTGELFF.

The chain joins TRBV7-2 to TRBJ1-6; the match to TRBD1 covers 8 bases. The V and J ends lost 3 bases and 7 bases, in that order; junction bases with no gene match: 8. This CDR3 region has 16 residues. The germline V gene encodes CDR1 SGHTA and CDR2 FQGNSA. The DNA of the CDR3 is TGTGCCAGCAGCTTCCAACAGGGGGTTCTGAATTCACCCCTCCACTTT. Translating it yields CASSFQQGVLNSPLHF.

This clone was seen more than once but under ten times. This chain uses TRBV10-3 with TRBJ2-1; D is possibly TRBD1 (6 bases). The V gene's germline CDR1 is ENHRY and CDR2 SYGVKD. Trimming left V 7 bases short and J 8 bases short, with 15 bases between. The CDR3 totals 13 residues. CDR3 loop: CAITEDSSYEQFF. CDR3 in DNA: TGTGCCATCACCGAGGACAGCAGTTATGAGCAGTTCTTC.

This clone was detected a few times. The chain is built from TRBV5-4 and TRBJ2-7, with D perhaps TRBD1 (5 bases). CDR1 is SGHNT and CDR2 is YYREEE in the germline V gene (reference sequence). Trimming left V 4 bases short and J 0 bases short, with 11 bases between. This CDR3 comprises 14 residues. As DNA, the CDR3 is TGTGCCAGCAGCCCCGGGCAGGGCTCCTACGAGCAGTACTTC. Translating gives CASSPGQGSYEQYF.